Sequencing of this T cell receptor beta chain was carried out in a study of cytotoxic CD8 clonotypes in ibrutinib-treated CLL. Study-level background: Partial responders approximately 24, complete 2; around twelve progressed and roughly 15 stayed in remission by median approximately 64 months.

Using immunoSEQ multiplex PCR, the repertoire was profiled, and TCRdb retains in-frame clones only, with some absent. The sample shows fewer than 25,000 clones, roughly three quarters of them seen only once. Study-level results: Collection times varied between progressing and sustained-remission patients. Few clonotypes were public, and these shrank or held steady under treatment.

This CDR3 has 15 residues. The germline V gene has CDR1 LNHDA and CDR2 SQIVND (reference sequence). Trimming took off 3 bases at V and 3 bases at J, with 15 bases between the two ends. In the case of this clone: Its antigen remains unknown.

This chain joins TRBV19 and TRBJ2-7; maybe TRBD2 (5 bases). Here the sequenced sample was PBMCs, taken after 24 months of ibrutinib treatment. The clonotype was recovered from a human donor with chronic lymphocytic leukemia. The CDR3 DNA follows: TGTGCCAGTAGTATCAAGAGGGAACGGGGCTACGAGCAGTACTTC. Protein: CASSIKRERGYEQYF.